The 6 T cell receptor beta chains given below trace back to one sample, sequenced in a study of T-cell memory formation after mild COVID-19. TCRdb fed the 5' RACE reads into MiXCR, producing one record per CDR3 protein. The table records fewer than 600,000 distinct CDR3 sequences, less than 25% of them present only once. The specimen sequenced was PBMCs or a T cell subset sorted from them (not recorded which). These receptors came from an adult woman who had mild COVID-19 (a few samples of this study predate the infection). Cell type and time point are not known.

This clonotype has a handful of counts. This chain uses TRBV29-1 with TRBJ1-2; 8 nucleotides align to TRBD1. The CDR3 length is 16 residues. Germline assignment: CDR1 SQVTM and CDR2 ANQGSEA. V was clipped by 0 bases and J by 8 bases; unmatched bases: 14. CDR3 protein: CSVEELEGTGGPGYTF. In DNA, the CDR3 is TGCAGCGTTGAAGAATTGGAAGGGACAGGAGGTCCCGGCTACACCTTC.

This clonotype was recorded a few times. J is TRBJ2-1 and V is TRBV7-6; 9 bases map to TRBD1. With 3 bases clipped from V and 1 base from J, the junction kept 1 base outside the gene matches. Germline V gene lookup returns CDR1 SGHVS and CDR2 FNYEAQ. The CDR3 runs to 15 residues. CDR3 region: CASSFGTGSYNEQFF. For the CDR3, the DNA is TGTGCCAGCAGCTTTGGGACAGGGTCCTACAATGAGCAGTTCTTC.

This clonotype was recorded at least ten times. V usage is TRBV7-9 and J usage is TRBJ2-3; 12 bases are shared with TRBD2. V trimming: 5 bases; J trimming: 2 bases; junction bases outside the gene matches: 11. Germline V gives CDR1 SEHNR, CDR2 FQNEAQ (reference sequence). This CDR3 is 18 amino acids long. This CDR3 reads CASSPDQRLAGATDTQYF. In DNA form, the CDR3 reads TGTGCCAGCAGCCCAGACCAGAGACTAGCGGGGGCCACAGATACGCAGTATTTT. Looking up the rest from reference TRBV7-9 and TRBJ2-3 gives the full variable domain: DTGVSQNPRHKITKRGQNVTFRCDPISEHNRLYWYRQTLGQGPEFLTYFQNEAQLEKSRLLSDRFSAERPKGSFSTLEIQRTEQGDSAMYLCASSPDQRLAGATDTQYFGPGTRLTVL.

There are a few counts of this clonotype. The chain joins TRBV27 to TRBJ2-5; D is tentatively TRBD1 or TRBD2 (5 bases each). CDR1 is MNHEY and CDR2 is SMNVEV in the germline V gene (reference sequence). The length of the CDR3 is 13 residues. V lost 1 base and J 4 bases, leaving 7 bases between the germline ends. CDR3 region: CASSLYGGETQYF. CDR3 sequence (DNA): TGTGCCAGCAGTTTATATGGGGGAGAGACCCAGTACTTC.

Remarks on this clonotype: A much bigger clone sits one base away, suggesting this may be a read error. The chain has TRBV14 and TRBJ2-7; D is unclear. With 3 bases removed from V and 2 bases from J, the gap between germline ends came to 2 bases. Looked up from germline, CDR1 is SGHDN and CDR2 is FVKESK. The CDR3 consists of 11 residues. The CDR3 protein is CASSHPYEQYF. CDR3 nucleotide sequence: TGTGCCAGCAGCCACCCCTACGAGCAGTACTTC. Full variable domain (outside the CDR3, taken from reference TRBV14 and TRBJ2-7): EAGVTQFPSHSVIEKGQTVTLRCDPISGHDNLYWYRRVMGKEIKFLLHFVKESKQDESGMPNNRFLAERTGGTYSTLKVQPAELEDSGVYFCASSHPYEQYFGPGTRLTVT.

The V and J genes are TRBV5-1 and TRBJ1-2; no reliable D call. There are 13 residues in the CDR3. Trimming stripped 9 bases from V and 8 bases from J, with 20 bases between. Germline V gene data show CDR1 as SGHRS and CDR2 as YFSETQ. This CDR3 reads CAISGDGVGGYTF. CDR3 coding DNA: TGCGCCATCTCCGGAGATGGGGTCGGCGGCTACACCTTC.